These 25 T cell receptor beta chains share one sample of origin, sequenced in a study of T cell clones after liver transplantation. The protocol was immunoSEQ multiplex PCR, while the TCRdb copy is restricted to in-frame clones and leaves out a portion. The sample yields about 80,000 clones, 65% to 85% seen once. The sequences come from CD4+ T cells from blood, collected almost 47 months after liver transplant. The receptors come from a human patient who received a liver transplant. Some T cells may be provided by the graft donor.

This clone was seen once. The chain couples TRBV14 to TRBJ1-1; D gene ambiguous. The V gene lost 1 base and the J gene lost 7 bases, with 7 bases spanning the gap. This CDR3 is built from 12 residues. Germline V gene data show CDR1 as SGHDN and CDR2 as FVKESK. In nucleotides, the CDR3 is TGTGCCAGCAGCCAAGGAGGGTTTGAAGCTTTCTTT. Amino acid sequence: CASSQGGFEAFF. The whole variable domain, filled in from reference TRBV14 and TRBJ1-1, reads EAGVTQFPSHSVIEKGQTVTLRCDPISGHDNLYWYRRVMGKEIKFLLHFVKESKQDESGMPNNRFLAERTGGTYSTLKVQPAELEDSGVYFCASSQGGFEAFFGQGTRLTVV.

V is TRBV6-1 and J is TRBJ2-6; the D is unclear. Trimming cost V 6 bases and J 2 bases, with 11 bases left between them. CDR1 MNHNS and CDR2 SASEGT come from the germline V gene. The CDR3 is 15 amino acids. The CDR3 protein is CASSPGSAGANVLTF. The CDR3 bases are TGTGCCAGCAGCCCGGGCTCGGCTGGGGCCAACGTCCTGACTTTC.

Only a few counts were recorded for this clone. V is TRBV28 and J is TRBJ2-4, with D tentatively TRBD1 or TRBD2 (5 bases each). This CDR3 comprises 15 residues. Per germline, CDR1 MDHEN and CDR2 SYDVKM. V was shortened by 4 bases and J by 2 bases, with 12 bases between the two germline ends. In nucleotides, the CDR3 is TGTGCCAGCAGTTCAACGAGGGGAACCAAAAACATTCAGTACTTC. Its translation is CASSSTRGTKNIQYF.

This chain links TRBV11-2 with TRBJ2-7; possible D gene TRBD1, 5 bases. CDR3 length: 13 amino acids. CDR1 SGHAT and CDR2 FQNNGV come from the germline V gene. With 2 bases removed from V and 2 bases from J, the gap between germline ends came to 7 bases. Here the CDR3 DNA reads TGTGCCAGCAGCTTAACAGGAGCCTACGAGCAGTACTTC. Translating gives CASSLTGAYEQYF.

The chain joins TRBV2 to TRBJ2-1; 7 nucleotides line up with TRBD2. CDR3 length: 13 residues. The germline V gene has CDR1 SNHLY and CDR2 FYNNEI. The trim removed 7 bases at V and 2 bases at J, leaving 2 bases unmatched. CDR3 DNA: TGTGCCAGCATAGGGAGGGCCTACAATGAGCAGTTCTTC. It encodes CASIGRAYNEQFF. Using reference TRBV2 and TRBJ2-1 for the parts outside the CDR3, the full variable domain is EPEVTQTPSHQVTQMGQEVILRCVPISNHLYFYWYRQILGQKVEFLVSFYNNEISEKSEIFDDQFSVERPDGSNFTLKIRSTKLEDSAMYFCASIGRAYNEQFFGPGTRLTVL.

This chain joins TRBV2 and TRBJ1-4; TRBD1 aligns across 9 bases. Trimming took 5 bases from V and 5 from J; bases not matched to a gene: 3. The CDR3 has 14 residues. Germline V gene lookup returns CDR1 SNHLY and CDR2 FYNNEI. The CDR3 sequence is CASSRQGGNEKLFF. The CDR3 nucleotides read TGTGCCAGCAGTCGACAGGGGGGAAATGAAAAACTGTTTTTT.

The J gene is TRBJ1-3, the V gene TRBV28; D is unresolved. This CDR3 is built from 15 residues. The germline gives CDR1 MDHEN, CDR2 SYDVKM. Trimming pared 2 bases from V and 0 bases from J, leaving 8 bases between. CDR3 amino acids: CASSLGAISGNTIYF. The CDR3 DNA sequence: TGTGCCAGCAGTTTAGGAGCAATCTCTGGAAACACCATATATTTT.

The chain employs TRBV6-5 and TRBJ2-2, with TRBD2 matching 10 bases. The CDR3 contains 16 residues. V trimming: 3 bases; J trimming: 2 bases; junction bases outside the gene matches: 3. In germline, CDR1 is MNHEY, CDR2 SVGAGI. The CDR3 here is CASSYSGRINTGELFF. The CDR3 bases are TGTGCCAGCAGTTATAGCGGGAGGATAAACACCGGGGAGCTGTTTTTT.

This clone has a single count. V gene TRBV4-1 combines with J gene TRBJ2-3, with D possibly being TRBD1 or TRBD2 (5 bases each). The germline V and J ends were trimmed by 0 bases and 0 bases, with 19 bases remaining between them. From germline, CDR1 is MGHRA and CDR2 YSYEKL. CDR3 length: 19 amino acids. The CDR3 sequence is CASSQEFPLGRASTDTQYF. The CDR3 DNA follows: TGCGCCAGCAGCCAAGAGTTCCCACTAGGCAGGGCTAGCACAGATACGCAGTATTTT.

V and J are TRBV4-3 and TRBJ2-4; tentative D call: TRBD1 (6 bases). This CDR3 is built from 13 residues. CDR1 and CDR2 (germline): LGHNA, YSLEER. V lost 2 bases, J lost 8 bases, and 10 bases lay in between. The CDR3 loop is CASSQSGADIQYF. Written as DNA, the CDR3 is TGCGCCAGCAGCCAATCAGGGGCGGACATTCAGTACTTC.

In its sample, this clone was seen once. V gene TRBV2 combines with J gene TRBJ2-5, with 10 bases that match TRBD2. The germline V gene has CDR1 SNHLY and CDR2 FYNNEI. The CDR3 extends over 17 amino acids. With V trimmed by 2 bases and J by 7 bases, 13 bases remained unmatched. In DNA, the CDR3 is TGTGCCAGCAGTGAAACGCTAGCGGGAGTGGGAAGGGGGACCCAGTACTTC. Translated, it gives CASSETLAGVGRGTQYF. Filled out from reference TRBV2 and TRBJ2-5, the complete variable domain reads EPEVTQTPSHQVTQMGQEVILRCVPISNHLYFYWYRQILGQKVEFLVSFYNNEISEKSEIFDDQFSVERPDGSNFTLKIRSTKLEDSAMYFCASSETLAGVGRGTQYFGPGTRLLVL.

This chain uses TRBV9 with TRBJ2-7; unclear D gene. The V end lost 1 base, the J end lost 4 bases, and 18 bases lay between the germline ends. The CDR3 is made up of 16 amino acids. The germline V gene encodes CDR1 SGDLS and CDR2 YYNGEE. The CDR3 DNA reads as TGTGCCAGCAGCGTAAATTCGGACGGCCTAGGTTACGAGCAGTACTTC. Amino acid sequence: CASSVNSDGLGYEQYF.

V gene TRBV28 combines with J gene TRBJ1-1, with D possibly matching TRBD1 (6 bases). The CDR3 is made up of 12 amino acids. Germline V gives CDR1 MDHEN, CDR2 SYDVKM. V was shortened by 3 bases and J by 8 bases, with 10 bases between the two germline ends. The DNA for the CDR3 is TGTGCCAGCAGTTTTGGTGACAGGGAAGCTTTCTTT. Residues: CASSFGDREAFF. The whole variable domain, filled in from reference TRBV28 and TRBJ1-1, reads DVKVTQSSRYLVKRTGEKVFLECVQDMDHENMFWYRQDPGLGLRLIYFSYDVKMKEKGDIPEGYSVSREKKERFSLILESASTNQTSMYLCASSFGDREAFFGQGTRLTVV.

V gene TRBV18 combines with J gene TRBJ2-7; TRBD2 agrees at 9 bases. V dropped 5 bases and J dropped 5; count of bases not matched to a gene: 7. This CDR3 comprises 14 residues. Germline V gene data show CDR1 as KGHSH and CDR2 as LQKENI. The CDR3 nucleotides read TGTGCCAGCTCAAATAGCGGGAGCTTCCACGAGCAGTACTTC. It is translated as CASSNSGSFHEQYF. The full variable domain, completed using reference TRBV18 and TRBJ2-7, is NAGVMQNPRHLVRRRGQEARLRCSPMKGHSHVYWYRQLPEEGLKFMVYLQKENIIDESGMPKERFSAEFPKEGPSILRIQQVVRGDSAAYFCASSNSGSFHEQYFGPGTRLTVT.

V usage is TRBV18 and J usage is TRBJ2-7; TRBD1 matches 7 bases. Germline CDR1 is KGHSH and CDR2 is LQKENI. CDR3 length equals 15 residues. With V trimmed by 3 bases and J by 2 bases, 7 bases remained unmatched. CDR3 sequence reads: CASSPGQVQTYEQYF. The CDR3, as DNA: TGTGCCAGCTCACCCGGACAGGTTCAAACCTACGAGCAGTACTTC. Looking up the rest from reference TRBV18 and TRBJ2-7 gives the full variable domain: NAGVMQNPRHLVRRRGQEARLRCSPMKGHSHVYWYRQLPEEGLKFMVYLQKENIIDESGMPKERFSAEFPKEGPSILRIQQVVRGDSAAYFCASSPGQVQTYEQYFGPGTRLTVT.

The chain recombines TRBV11-2 with TRBJ2-4, with 12 bases fitting TRBD2. The ends lost 7 bases at V and 5 bases at J; junction bases unmatched: 6. This CDR3 is 15 amino acids long. Germline loops: CDR1 SGHAT, CDR2 FQNNGV. The chain's CDR3 is CASTWTSGTENIQYF. DNA of the CDR3: TGTGCCAGCACCTGGACTAGCGGGACTGAAAACATTCAGTACTTC.

This clone was counted between two and nine times. CDR3 DNA sequence: TGCGCCAGCAGCCAAGATCGACGGGCGAACACTGAAGCTTTCTTT. It specifies CASSQDRRANTEAFF. The chain couples TRBV4-3 to TRBJ1-1; D is undetermined. V lost 0 bases and J 1 base, leaving 9 bases between the germline ends. The CDR3 is 15 residues long. Germline CDR1 reads LGHNA; CDR2 reads YSLEER.

This rearrangement joins TRBV28 to TRBJ2-7; 11 nucleotides line up with TRBD2. Per germline, CDR1 MDHEN and CDR2 SYDVKM. The CDR3 spans 15 residues. V lost 6 bases, J lost 6 bases, and 10 bases stayed unmatched. In nucleotides, the CDR3 is TGTGCCAGCAGCCGATCGGCCGGGACTAGCGGCGAGCAGTACTTC. Translation gives CASSRSAGTSGEQYF.

This clone appeared a single time. This rearrangement joins TRBV7-9 to TRBJ1-1, with 8 bases that match TRBD1. With 0 bases clipped from V and 7 bases from J, the junction kept 7 bases outside the gene matches. This CDR3 region has 15 residues. The germline gives CDR1 SEHNR, CDR2 FQNEAQ (reference sequence). CDR3 sequence reads: CASSLALGTGVEAFF. CDR3 nucleotides: TGTGCCAGCAGCTTAGCTTTGGGGACAGGAGTTGAAGCTTTCTTT.

The chain links TRBV7-7 to TRBJ2-5, with a tentative D call TRBD2 (5 bases). Germline lookup yields CDR1 SSHAT and CDR2 FNYEAQ (reference sequence). This CDR3 spans 20 amino acids. V gave up 5 bases and J gave up 3 bases, with 31 bases separating them. CDR3: CASSRAVSGRLSAGEETQYF. The CDR3 bases are TGTGCCAGCAGCCGAGCCGTCTCTGGACGGTTGTCTGCGGGCGAAGAGACCCAGTACTTC.

This clone has just one count. This chain links TRBV9 with TRBJ1-3; D gene unclear. The V end was cut by 4 bases, the J end by 4 bases, with 12 bases between. Germline-derived CDR1 and CDR2 are SGDLS and YYNGEE. The CDR3 has 14 residues. This CDR3 reads CASSPGEAGNTIYF. CDR3 in DNA: TGTGCCAGCAGCCCCGGGGAGGCCGGAAACACCATATATTTT. The full variable domain, with the rest looked up from reference TRBV9 and TRBJ1-3, is DSGVTQTPKHLITATGQRVTLRCSPRSGDLSVYWYQQSLDQGLQFLIQYYNGEERAKGNILERFSAQQFPDLHSELNLSSLELGDSALYFCASSPGEAGNTIYFGEGSWLTVV.

CDR3 loop: CASSTPVVLNEKLFF. In DNA form, the CDR3 reads TGTGCCAGCAGTACGCCCGTGGTCCTTAATGAAAAACTGTTTTTT. The genes are TRBV28 and TRBJ1-4; no clear D gene. CDR3 length: 15 residues. Germline CDR1 and CDR2: MDHEN and SYDVKM. Deletions cut 5 bases from V and 4 bases from J, with 14 bases between.

J is TRBJ1-1 and V is TRBV29-1; 10 positions agree with TRBD1. Per germline, CDR1 SQVTM and CDR2 ANQGSEA. The V and J ends lost 8 bases and 4 bases, in that order; junction bases with no gene match: 10. The CDR3 is 14 amino acids. CDR3: CSTIPRTGGTEAFF. CDR3 sequence (DNA): TGCAGCACCATTCCCCGGACAGGGGGCACTGAAGCTTTCTTT.

This chain uses TRBV5-6 with TRBJ1-1; D ambiguous. CDR1 is SGHDT, CDR2 YYEEEE, per germline. This CDR3 has 13 residues. V lost 2 bases, J lost 5 bases, and 10 bases lay in between. DNA of the CDR3: TGTGCCAGCAGCTTACTACGAGGGACTGAAGCTTTCTTT. This gives the protein CASSLLRGTEAFF.

The chain employs TRBV2 and TRBJ1-5; D uncertain. Germline lookup yields CDR1 SNHLY and CDR2 FYNNEI. The CDR3 has 16 amino acids. V lost 2 bases and J lost 0, with 11 bases in between. For the CDR3, the DNA is TGTGCCAGCAGTGAAAGCAGGTTAGTTAGCAATCAGCCCCAGCATTTT. Protein sequence: CASSESRLVSNQPQHF.